Listed below are T cell receptor beta chains from one sample, sequenced in a study of blood T cell repertoires in COVID-19. Generated by immunoSEQ multiplex PCR, the TCRdb table keeps only in-frame clones and is missing some. In the table there are around 85,000 clones, roughly 89% of which are singletons. The sequencing input was peripheral blood. These receptors all come from a man aged 60-69 years with acute or convalescent COVID-19. Each CDR3 is given with its conserved first and last residue. D genes are given only for firm matches. Clone size is not always given. Where it is, it says once, few, many or a class for expanded clones.

j_gene: TRBJ2-7; abundance: NA; v_gene: TRBV30; d_gene: NA; CDR3aa: CAWSVIGGYSYEQYF; CDR3nt: TGTGCCTGGAGTGTAATAGGGGGATACTCCTACGAGCAGTACTTC
j_gene: TRBJ2-1; abundance: NA; v_gene: TRBV6-5; d_gene: TRBD1; CDR3aa: CASSYSGQGPYNEQFF; CDR3nt: TGTGCCAGCAGTTACTCGGGACAGGGTCCCTACAATGAGCAGTTCTTC
j_gene: TRBJ1-1; abundance: NA; v_gene: TRBV3-1/TRBV3-2; d_gene: NA; CDR3aa: CASSQTRWVRGVAEAFF; CDR3nt: TGTGCCAGCAGCCAAACGCGGTGGGTGCGGGGGGTCGCTGAAGCTTTCTTT
j_gene: TRBJ1-1; abundance: NA; v_gene: TRBV19; d_gene: NA; CDR3aa: CASSEITGIKNTEAFF; CDR3nt: TGTGCCAGTAGCGAGATAACCGGGATTAAGAACACTGAAGCTTTCTTT
j_gene: TRBJ1-2; abundance: NA; v_gene: TRBV19; d_gene: TRBD1; CDR3aa: CASSLDRRELYGYTF; CDR3nt: TGTGCCAGTAGTTTGGACAGGAGGGAGCTCTATGGCTACACCTTC
j_gene: TRBJ2-6; abundance: NA; v_gene: TRBV4-3; d_gene: NA; CDR3aa: CASRDRHGRSSGANVLTF; CDR3nt: TGCGCCAGCAGGGACAGACACGGAAGGAGCTCTGGGGCCAACGTCCTGACTTTC
j_gene: TRBJ2-7; abundance: NA; v_gene: TRBV19; d_gene: TRBD2; CDR3aa: CASSIDFGGGRYEQYF; CDR3nt: TGTGCCAGTAGTATAGATTTCGGGGGGGGACGGTACGAGCAGTACTTC
j_gene: TRBJ1-5; abundance: NA; v_gene: TRBV3-1/TRBV3-2; d_gene: NA; CDR3aa: CASSQASTGRSNQPQHF; CDR3nt: TGTGCCAGCAGCCAAGCCTCCACAGGACGTAGCAATCAGCCCCAGCATTTT
j_gene: TRBJ1-1; abundance: NA; v_gene: TRBV6-2/TRBV6-3; d_gene: TRBD1; CDR3aa: CASSSPGTGRTEAFF; CDR3nt: TGTGCCAGCAGTTCCCCCGGGACAGGGCGCACTGAAGCTTTCTTT
j_gene: TRBJ2-2; abundance: NA; v_gene: TRBV11-2; d_gene: TRBD2; CDR3aa: CASSRLAGGPDTGELFF; CDR3nt: TGTGCCAGCAGCCGACTAGCGGGGGGGCCGGACACCGGGGAGCTGTTTTTT
j_gene: TRBJ1-2; abundance: NA; v_gene: TRBV27; d_gene: NA; CDR3aa: CASSPQGLTGYTF; CDR3nt: TGTGCCAGCAGTCCACAGGGATTGACCGGCTACACCTTC
j_gene: TRBJ1-2; abundance: NA; v_gene: TRBV2; d_gene: NA; CDR3aa: CASRGGNYGYTF; CDR3nt: TGTGCCAGCCGAGGGGGAAACTATGGCTACACCTTC
j_gene: TRBJ1-5; abundance: once; v_gene: TRBV19; d_gene: NA; CDR3aa: CASSIVPGSGQPQHF; CDR3nt: TGTGCCAGTAGTATAGTTCCGGGTTCGGGTCAGCCCCAGCATTTT
j_gene: TRBJ2-6; abundance: once; v_gene: TRBV5-4; d_gene: NA; CDR3aa: CASSLRGSGANVLTF; CDR3nt: TGTGCCAGCAGCTTGAGGGGGTCTGGGGCCAACGTCCTGACTTTC
j_gene: TRBJ2-7; abundance: NA; v_gene: TRBV5-4; d_gene: NA; CDR3aa: CASSPSTRVHEQYF; CDR3nt: TGTGCCAGCAGCCCCTCGACCAGGGTTCACGAGCAGTACTTC
j_gene: TRBJ2-1; abundance: NA; v_gene: TRBV5-5; d_gene: TRBD1; CDR3aa: CASSPNRGPYNEQFF; CDR3nt: TGTGCCAGCAGCCCGAACAGGGGGCCCTACAATGAGCAGTTCTTC
j_gene: TRBJ1-2; abundance: few; v_gene: TRBV2; d_gene: TRBD1; CDR3aa: CASSGDSFYYGYTF; CDR3nt: TGTGCCAGCAGTGGGGACAGTTTCTACTATGGCTACACCTTC
j_gene: TRBJ1-1; abundance: NA; v_gene: TRBV18; d_gene: NA; CDR3aa: CASSPRVNTEAFF; CDR3nt: TGTGCCAGCTCACCGAGAGTGAACACTGAAGCTTTCTTT
j_gene: TRBJ1-1; abundance: NA; v_gene: TRBV10-1; d_gene: NA; CDR3aa: CASRRSPRDTEAFF; CDR3nt: TGCGCCAGCAGGCGAAGTCCGAGGGACACTGAAGCTTTCTTT
j_gene: TRBJ1-1; abundance: NA; v_gene: TRBV7-8; d_gene: TRBD1; CDR3aa: CASSLDGQGGTEAFF; CDR3nt: TGTGCCAGCAGCTTAGATGGACAGGGTGGGACTGAAGCTTTCTTT
j_gene: TRBJ2-2; abundance: NA; v_gene: TRBV4-3; d_gene: NA; CDR3aa: CASSQDTPPGPTGELFF; CDR3nt: TGCGCCAGCAGCCAAGACACCCCCCCTGGGCCAACCGGGGAGCTGTTTTTT
j_gene: TRBJ1-3; abundance: NA; v_gene: TRBV13; d_gene: TRBD1; CDR3aa: CASSPPRTGPGSGNTIYF; CDR3nt: TGTGCCAGCAGCCCCCCCAGGACAGGGCCTGGATCCGGAAACACCATATATTTT
j_gene: TRBJ1-5; abundance: NA; v_gene: TRBV4-1; d_gene: TRBD1; CDR3aa: CASSQVQGANQPQHF; CDR3nt: TGCGCCAGCAGCCAAGTTCAGGGGGCTAATCAGCCCCAGCATTTT
j_gene: TRBJ1-5; abundance: NA; v_gene: TRBV18; d_gene: TRBD1; CDR3aa: CASSPPGTASNQPQHF; CDR3nt: TGTGCCAGCTCACCACCGGGGACAGCTAGCAATCAGCCCCAGCATTTT
j_gene: TRBJ2-5; abundance: few; v_gene: TRBV5-1; d_gene: TRBD1; CDR3aa: CASSLDTGEETQYF; CDR3nt: TGCGCCAGCAGCTTGGACACAGGGGAAGAGACCCAGTACTTC
j_gene: TRBJ1-1; abundance: NA; v_gene: TRBV7-2; d_gene: TRBD1; CDR3aa: CASRGQRNTEAFF; CDR3nt: TGTGCCAGCAGGGGACAGAGGAACACTGAAGCTTTCTTT
j_gene: TRBJ2-5; abundance: NA; v_gene: TRBV1; d_gene: NA; CDR3aa: CTSSQNHLGTSAEETQYF; CDR3nt: TGCACCAGCAGCCAGAACCACCTAGGGACTAGCGCCGAAGAGACCCAGTACTTC
j_gene: TRBJ1-1; abundance: NA; v_gene: TRBV5-5; d_gene: TRBD1; CDR3aa: CASSLTGTGNTEAFF; CDR3nt: TGTGCCAGCAGCTTGACAGGGACAGGGAACACTGAAGCTTTCTTT
j_gene: TRBJ1-3; abundance: NA; v_gene: TRBV3-1/TRBV3-2; d_gene: TRBD1; CDR3aa: CASSHGQALGNTIYF; CDR3nt: TGTGCCAGCAGCCATGGACAGGCGCTGGGGAACACCATATATTTT
j_gene: TRBJ2-1; abundance: few; v_gene: TRBV27; d_gene: NA; CDR3aa: CASSLSIVYNEQFF; CDR3nt: TGTGCCAGCAGTTTATCGATAGTTTACAATGAGCAGTTCTTC
j_gene: TRBJ2-2; abundance: NA; v_gene: TRBV4-1; d_gene: NA; CDR3aa: CASSQAPFTNTGELFF; CDR3nt: TGCGCCAGCAGCCAAGCTCCCTTTACGAACACCGGGGAGCTGTTTTTT
j_gene: TRBJ1-3; abundance: NA; v_gene: TRBV7-2; d_gene: NA; CDR3aa: CASSLEGGAIGNTIYF; CDR3nt: TGTGCCAGCAGCTTAGAAGGGGGGGCGATCGGAAACACCATATATTTT
j_gene: TRBJ2-7; abundance: NA; v_gene: TRBV6-1; d_gene: TRBD2; CDR3aa: CASSDGLAGGGPYEQYF; CDR3nt: TGTGCCAGCAGTGACGGACTAGCGGGGGGGGGACCCTACGAGCAGTACTTC
j_gene: TRBJ1-5; abundance: NA; v_gene: TRBV30; d_gene: TRBD1; CDR3aa: CAWSAGGLHQPQHF; CDR3nt: TGTGCCTGGAGTGCAGGGGGTCTCCACCAGCCCCAGCATTTT
j_gene: TRBJ1-1; abundance: NA; v_gene: TRBV7-9; d_gene: TRBD1; CDR3aa: CASSLTGGKESEAFF; CDR3nt: TGTGCCAGCAGCTTAACAGGGGGTAAGGAATCTGAAGCTTTCTTT
j_gene: TRBJ2-3; abundance: NA; v_gene: TRBV11-2; d_gene: NA; CDR3aa: CASSLRAGPTDTQYF; CDR3nt: TGTGCCAGCAGCCTACGAGCGGGCCCCACAGATACGCAGTATTTT
j_gene: TRBJ1-2; abundance: NA; v_gene: TRBV7-9; d_gene: NA; CDR3aa: CASSPDRRGYTF; CDR3nt: TGTGCCAGCAGCCCTGACAGGAGGGGCTACACCTTC
j_gene: TRBJ2-7; abundance: NA; v_gene: TRBV5-1; d_gene: TRBD1; CDR3aa: CASSLAGGRNEQYF; CDR3nt: TGCGCCAGCAGCTTGGCAGGGGGCCGGAACGAGCAGTACTTC
j_gene: TRBJ1-1; abundance: few; v_gene: TRBV14; d_gene: TRBD1; CDR3aa: CASSRGQATNTEAFF; CDR3nt: TGTGCCAGCAGCCGTGGACAGGCTACGAACACTGAAGCTTTCTTT
j_gene: TRBJ1-2; abundance: NA; v_gene: TRBV3-1/TRBV3-2; d_gene: NA; CDR3aa: CASSLKLRGRRNYGYTF; CDR3nt: TGTGCCAGCAGCCTCAAACTCAGGGGACGAAGGAACTATGGCTACACCTTC
j_gene: TRBJ1-1; abundance: NA; v_gene: TRBV2; d_gene: NA; CDR3aa: CASSADSMNTEAFF; CDR3nt: TGTGCCAGCAGTGCCGACAGTATGAACACTGAAGCTTTCTTT
j_gene: TRBJ2-1; abundance: once; v_gene: TRBV27; d_gene: TRBD2; CDR3aa: CASSLGTSGYNEQFF; CDR3nt: TGTGCCAGCAGTTTAGGGACTAGCGGATACAATGAGCAGTTCTTC
j_gene: TRBJ1-4; abundance: NA; v_gene: TRBV11-2; d_gene: NA; CDR3aa: CASSLGGGGSGEKLFF; CDR3nt: TGTGCCAGCAGCTTAGGGGGCGGGGGCAGCGGTGAAAAACTGTTTTTT
j_gene: TRBJ1-2; abundance: NA; v_gene: TRBV3-1/TRBV3-2; d_gene: NA; CDR3aa: CASTASRGDTYTF; CDR3nt: TGTGCCAGCACCGCGAGTAGGGGCGATACCTACACCTTC
j_gene: TRBJ2-3; abundance: NA; v_gene: TRBV7-2; d_gene: NA; CDR3aa: CASTLGGGPTDTQYF; CDR3nt: TGTGCCAGCACCTTAGGAGGGGGCCCCACAGATACGCAGTATTTT
j_gene: TRBJ2-2; abundance: NA; v_gene: TRBV5-1; d_gene: TRBD1; CDR3aa: CASSPGTGEAGELFF; CDR3nt: TGCGCCAGCAGCCCTGGGACAGGGGAGGCGGGGGAGCTGTTTTTT
j_gene: TRBJ2-7; abundance: few; v_gene: TRBV6-1; d_gene: NA; CDR3aa: CASSELQPYEQYF; CDR3nt: TGTGCCAGCAGTGAACTACAGCCCTACGAGCAGTACTTC
j_gene: TRBJ2-7; abundance: NA; v_gene: TRBV5-6; d_gene: NA; CDR3aa: CASSSTGFYEQYF; CDR3nt: TGTGCCAGCAGCTCAACAGGGTTCTACGAGCAGTACTTC
j_gene: TRBJ2-2; abundance: NA; v_gene: TRBV6-2/TRBV6-3; d_gene: NA; CDR3aa: CASSLLNTGELFF; CDR3nt: TGTGCCAGCAGCCTATTGAACACCGGGGAGCTGTTTTTT
j_gene: TRBJ1-1; abundance: NA; v_gene: TRBV14; d_gene: NA; CDR3aa: CASSQVRETEAFF; CDR3nt: TGTGCCAGCAGCCAAGTGAGGGAAACTGAAGCTTTCTTT
j_gene: TRBJ2-7; abundance: NA; v_gene: TRBV24-1; d_gene: TRBD1; CDR3aa: CATSGGDRAYEQYF; CDR3nt: TGTGCCACCAGTGGGGGGGACAGGGCCTACGAGCAGTACTTC
j_gene: TRBJ2-7; abundance: NA; v_gene: TRBV6-5; d_gene: TRBD1; CDR3aa: CASREGQGSYEQYF; CDR3nt: TGTGCCAGCAGAGAGGGACAGGGCTCCTACGAGCAGTACTTC
j_gene: TRBJ2-2; abundance: few; v_gene: TRBV7-6; d_gene: TRBD1; CDR3aa: CASSLGTGPAGELFF; CDR3nt: TGTGCCAGCAGCTTAGGGACAGGGCCGGCCGGGGAGCTGTTTTTT
j_gene: TRBJ2-3; abundance: NA; v_gene: TRBV5-1; d_gene: NA; CDR3aa: CASSKAEVGTDTQYF; CDR3nt: TGCGCCAGCAGCAAAGCGGAGGTCGGCACAGATACGCAGTATTTT